The 2 T cell receptor beta chains reported below all come from one sample, sequenced in a study of blood T cell repertoires in COVID-19. Generated by immunoSEQ multiplex PCR, the TCRdb table keeps only in-frame clones and is missing some. The sample shows more than 150,000 clones, 85% to 90% of them seen only once. The material sequenced was peripheral blood. All receptors derive from a young woman who had recovered from COVID-19.

This clone is a singleton in its sample. The chain combines TRBV4-2 with TRBJ2-4; D uncertain. This CDR3 region has 14 residues. CDR1 is LGHNA, CDR2 YNFKEQ, per germline. V lost 0 bases to trimming and J lost 0 bases, with 3 bases between them. The CDR3 sequence: CASSQDKAKNIQYF. In nucleotides, the CDR3 is TGTGCCAGCAGCCAAGACAAAGCCAAAAACATTCAGTACTTC.

The gene calls are TRBV10-3 and TRBJ2-7, with 14 nucleotides matching TRBD2. Germline trimming cut 3 bases from V and 5 bases from J; bases unmatched to any gene: 9. Germline V gene data show CDR1 as ENHRY and CDR2 as SYGVKD. CDR3 size: 17 residues. The CDR3 is CAISDDGTSGGLHEQYF. The DNA for the CDR3 is TGTGCCATCAGTGATGACGGGACTAGCGGGGGCCTTCACGAGCAGTACTTC.